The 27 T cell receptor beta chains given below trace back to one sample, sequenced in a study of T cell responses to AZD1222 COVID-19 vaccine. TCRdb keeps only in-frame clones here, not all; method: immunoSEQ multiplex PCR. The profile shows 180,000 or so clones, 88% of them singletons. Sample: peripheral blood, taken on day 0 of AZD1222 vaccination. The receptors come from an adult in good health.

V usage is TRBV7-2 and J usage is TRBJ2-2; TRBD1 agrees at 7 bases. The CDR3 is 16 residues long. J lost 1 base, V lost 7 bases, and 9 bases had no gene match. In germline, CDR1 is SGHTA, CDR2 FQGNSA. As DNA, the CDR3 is TGTGCCAGCATCACCGCCGGGACAGAGAACACCGGGGAGCTGTTTTTT. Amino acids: CASITAGTENTGELFF.

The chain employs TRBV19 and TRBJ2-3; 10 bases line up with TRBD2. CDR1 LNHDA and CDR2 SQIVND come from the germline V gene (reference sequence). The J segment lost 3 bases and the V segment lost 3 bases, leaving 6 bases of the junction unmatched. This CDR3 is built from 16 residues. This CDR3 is CASSIPAGGMTDTQYF. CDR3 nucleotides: TGTGCCAGTAGTATCCCAGCGGGGGGGATGACAGATACGCAGTATTTT. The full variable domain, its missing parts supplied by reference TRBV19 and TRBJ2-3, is DGGITQSPKYLFRKEGQNVTLSCEQNLNHDAMYWYRQDPGQGLRLIYYSQIVNDFQKGDIAEGYSVSREKKESFPLTVTSAQKNPTAFYLCASSIPAGGMTDTQYFGPGTRLTVL.

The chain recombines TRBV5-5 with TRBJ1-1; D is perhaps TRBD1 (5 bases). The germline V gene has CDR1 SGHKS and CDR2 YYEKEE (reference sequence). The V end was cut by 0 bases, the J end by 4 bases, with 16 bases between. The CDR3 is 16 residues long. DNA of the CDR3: TGTGCCAGCAGCTTGGCCAGGGCTTCGCGGGGCACTGAAGCTTTCTTT. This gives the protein CASSLARASRGTEAFF.

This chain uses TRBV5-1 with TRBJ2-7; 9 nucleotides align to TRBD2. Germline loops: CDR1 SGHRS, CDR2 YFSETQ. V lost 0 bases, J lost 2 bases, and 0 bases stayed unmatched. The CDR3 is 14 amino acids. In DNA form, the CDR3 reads TGCGCCAGCAGCTTGGCTAGCGGGGCCTACGAGCAGTACTTC. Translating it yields CASSLASGAYEQYF.

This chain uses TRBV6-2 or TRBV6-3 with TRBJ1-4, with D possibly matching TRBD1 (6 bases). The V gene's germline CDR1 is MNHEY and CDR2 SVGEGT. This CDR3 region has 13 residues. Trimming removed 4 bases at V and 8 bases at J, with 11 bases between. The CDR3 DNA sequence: TGTGCCAGCAGTTGGGCAGGGGCCGAAAAACTGTTTTTT. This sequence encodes CASSWAGAEKLFF.

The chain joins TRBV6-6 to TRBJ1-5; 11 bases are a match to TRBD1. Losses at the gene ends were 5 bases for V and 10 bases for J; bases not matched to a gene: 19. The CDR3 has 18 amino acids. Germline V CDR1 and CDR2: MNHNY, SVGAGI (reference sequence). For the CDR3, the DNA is TGTGCCAGCAGTCCTCCCCAAGGACAGGGGGCCGGTAAAGGACCCCAGCATTTT. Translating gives CASSPPQGQGAGKGPQHF.

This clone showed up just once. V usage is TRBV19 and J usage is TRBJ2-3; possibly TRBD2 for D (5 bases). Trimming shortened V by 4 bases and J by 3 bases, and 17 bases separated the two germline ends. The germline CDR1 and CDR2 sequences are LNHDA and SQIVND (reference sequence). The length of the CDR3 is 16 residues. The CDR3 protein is CASSTEARVRTDTQYF. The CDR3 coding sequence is TGTGCCAGTAGTACGGAGGCGCGTGTTAGGACAGATACGCAGTATTTT. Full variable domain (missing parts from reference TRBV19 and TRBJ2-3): DGGITQSPKYLFRKEGQNVTLSCEQNLNHDAMYWYRQDPGQGLRLIYYSQIVNDFQKGDIAEGYSVSREKKESFPLTVTSAQKNPTAFYLCASSTEARVRTDTQYFGPGTRLTVL.

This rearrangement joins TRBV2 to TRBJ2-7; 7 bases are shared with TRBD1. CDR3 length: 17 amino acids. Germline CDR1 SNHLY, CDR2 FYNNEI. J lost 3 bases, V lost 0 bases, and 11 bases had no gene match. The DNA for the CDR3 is TGTGCCAGCAGTGAAGCGCTTTTCCCGGGACAGAACTACGAGCAGTACTTC. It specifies CASSEALFPGQNYEQYF.

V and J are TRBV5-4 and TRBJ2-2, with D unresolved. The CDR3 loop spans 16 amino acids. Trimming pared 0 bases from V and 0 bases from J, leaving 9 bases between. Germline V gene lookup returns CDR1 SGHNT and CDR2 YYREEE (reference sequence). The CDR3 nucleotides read TGTGCCAGCAGCTTGGAAGTCAGGACGAACACCGGGGAGCTGTTTTTT. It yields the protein CASSLEVRTNTGELFF.

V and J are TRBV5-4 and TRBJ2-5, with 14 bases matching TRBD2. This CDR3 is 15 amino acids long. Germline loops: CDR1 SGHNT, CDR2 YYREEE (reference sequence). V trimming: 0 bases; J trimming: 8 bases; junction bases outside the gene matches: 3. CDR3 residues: CASSLAGLAGGTQYF. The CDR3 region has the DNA TGTGCCAGCAGCTTGGCCGGACTAGCGGGGGGCACCCAGTACTTC.

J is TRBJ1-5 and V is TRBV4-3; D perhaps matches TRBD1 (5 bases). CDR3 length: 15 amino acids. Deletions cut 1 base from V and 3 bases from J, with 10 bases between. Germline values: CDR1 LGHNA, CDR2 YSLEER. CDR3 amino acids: CASSQAGGPNQPQHF. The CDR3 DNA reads TGCGCCAGCAGCCAAGCTGGGGGACCCAATCAGCCCCAGCATTTT.

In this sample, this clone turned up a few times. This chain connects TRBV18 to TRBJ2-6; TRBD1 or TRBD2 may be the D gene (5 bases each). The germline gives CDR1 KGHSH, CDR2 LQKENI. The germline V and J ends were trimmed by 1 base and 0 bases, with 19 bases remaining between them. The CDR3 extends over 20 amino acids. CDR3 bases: TGTGCCAGCTCACCACAATCTTCGGCCTGGGGGAGCTCTGGGGCCAACGTCCTGACTTTC. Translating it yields CASSPQSSAWGSSGANVLTF.

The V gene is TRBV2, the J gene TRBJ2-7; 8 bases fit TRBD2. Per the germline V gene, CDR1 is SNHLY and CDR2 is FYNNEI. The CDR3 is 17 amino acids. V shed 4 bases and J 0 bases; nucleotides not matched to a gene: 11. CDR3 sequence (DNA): TGTGCCAGCAGTGGATCCCCTACTAGCGGTCTCTCCTACGAGCAGTACTTC. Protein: CASSGSPTSGLSYEQYF.

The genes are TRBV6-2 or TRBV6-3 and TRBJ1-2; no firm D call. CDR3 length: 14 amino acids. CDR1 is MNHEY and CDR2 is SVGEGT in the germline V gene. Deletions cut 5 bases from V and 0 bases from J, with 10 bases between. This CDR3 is CASSPPGANYGYTF. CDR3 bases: TGTGCCAGCAGTCCCCCGGGAGCTAACTATGGCTACACCTTC.

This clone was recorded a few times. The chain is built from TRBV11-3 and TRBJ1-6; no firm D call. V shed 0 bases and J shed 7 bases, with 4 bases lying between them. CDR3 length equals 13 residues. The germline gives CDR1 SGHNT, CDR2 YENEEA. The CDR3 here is CASSLDLNSPLHF. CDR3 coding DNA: TGTGCCAGCAGCTTAGATCTGAATTCACCCCTCCACTTT.

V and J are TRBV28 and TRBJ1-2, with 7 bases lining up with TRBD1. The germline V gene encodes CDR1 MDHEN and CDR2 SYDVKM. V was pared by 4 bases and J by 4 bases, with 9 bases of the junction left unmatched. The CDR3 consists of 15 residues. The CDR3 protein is CASSWTGQVGYGYTF. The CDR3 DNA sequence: TGTGCCAGCAGTTGGACAGGCCAAGTAGGCTATGGCTACACCTTC.

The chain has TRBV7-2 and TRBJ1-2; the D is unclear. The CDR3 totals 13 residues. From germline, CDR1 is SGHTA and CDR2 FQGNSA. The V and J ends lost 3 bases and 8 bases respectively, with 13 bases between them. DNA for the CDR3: TGTGCCAGCAGCTTCACACCTTTGCAAGGCTACACCTTC. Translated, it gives CASSFTPLQGYTF.

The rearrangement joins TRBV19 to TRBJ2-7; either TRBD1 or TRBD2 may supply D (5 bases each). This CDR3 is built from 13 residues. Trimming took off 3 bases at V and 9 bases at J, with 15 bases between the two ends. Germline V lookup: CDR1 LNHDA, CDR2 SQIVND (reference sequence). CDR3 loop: CASSIGTWDRQYF. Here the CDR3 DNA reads TGTGCCAGTAGTATTGGGACCTGGGATCGGCAGTACTTC.

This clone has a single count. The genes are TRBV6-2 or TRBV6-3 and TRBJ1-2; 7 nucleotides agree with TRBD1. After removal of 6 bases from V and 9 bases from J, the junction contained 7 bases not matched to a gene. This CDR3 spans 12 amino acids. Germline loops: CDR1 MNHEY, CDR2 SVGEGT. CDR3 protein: CASSGTVPRYTF. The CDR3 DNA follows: TGTGCCAGCAGCGGGACAGTCCCACGCTACACCTTC.

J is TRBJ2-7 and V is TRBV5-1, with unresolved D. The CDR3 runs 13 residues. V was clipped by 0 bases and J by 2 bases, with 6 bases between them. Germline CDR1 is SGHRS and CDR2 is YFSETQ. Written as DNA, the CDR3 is TGCGCCAGCAGCTTGGTGGATACCTACGAGCAGTACTTC. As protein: CASSLVDTYEQYF.

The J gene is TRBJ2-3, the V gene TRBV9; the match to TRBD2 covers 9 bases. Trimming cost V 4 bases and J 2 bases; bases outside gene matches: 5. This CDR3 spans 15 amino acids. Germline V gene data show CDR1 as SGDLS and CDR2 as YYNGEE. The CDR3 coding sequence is TGTGCCAGCAGCTTGACTAGCGGTTTCACAGATACGCAGTATTTT. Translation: CASSLTSGFTDTQYF.

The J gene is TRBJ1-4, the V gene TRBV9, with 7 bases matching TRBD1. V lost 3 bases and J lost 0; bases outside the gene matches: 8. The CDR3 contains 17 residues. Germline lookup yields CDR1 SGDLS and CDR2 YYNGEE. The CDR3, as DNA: TGTGCCAGCAGCGCGGGACAGTTTTTGGCAACTAATGAAAAACTGTTTTTT. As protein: CASSAGQFLATNEKLFF.

CDR3 loop: CASSIGTGILHGYTF. The CDR3, as DNA: TGTGCCAGTAGTATAGGGACAGGGATATTGCATGGCTACACCTTC. The V call is TRBV19, the J call TRBJ1-2, with TRBD1 matching 8 bases. J was trimmed by 6 bases and V by 1 base; bases with no gene match: 7. This CDR3 spans 15 amino acids. In germline, CDR1 is LNHDA, CDR2 SQIVND (reference sequence).

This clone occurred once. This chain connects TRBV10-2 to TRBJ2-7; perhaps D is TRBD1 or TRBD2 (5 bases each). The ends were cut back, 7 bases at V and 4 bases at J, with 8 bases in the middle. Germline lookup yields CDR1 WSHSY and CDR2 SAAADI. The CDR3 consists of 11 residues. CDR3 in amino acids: CASNGGYEQYF. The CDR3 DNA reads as TGCGCCAGCAATGGGGGATACGAGCAGTACTTC.

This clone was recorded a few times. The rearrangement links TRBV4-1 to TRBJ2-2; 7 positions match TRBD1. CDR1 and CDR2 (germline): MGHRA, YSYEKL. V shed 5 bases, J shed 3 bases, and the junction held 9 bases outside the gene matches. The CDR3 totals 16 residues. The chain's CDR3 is CASSSTGQGDTGELFF. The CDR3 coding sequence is TGCGCCAGCAGCTCCACAGGGCAGGGGGACACCGGGGAGCTGTTTTTT.

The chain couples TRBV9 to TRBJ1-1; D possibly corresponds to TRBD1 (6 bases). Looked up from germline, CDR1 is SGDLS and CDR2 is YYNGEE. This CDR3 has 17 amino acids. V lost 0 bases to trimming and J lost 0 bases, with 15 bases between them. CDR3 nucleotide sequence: TGTGCCAGCAGCGTAGCTCCTCGGACAGACCTGAACACTGAAGCTTTCTTT. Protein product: CASSVAPRTDLNTEAFF.

CDR3 region: CAISVDSRYNSPLHF. As DNA, the CDR3 is TGTGCCATCAGTGTCGACAGTCGCTATAATTCACCCCTCCACTTT. The gene calls are TRBV10-3 and TRBJ1-6, with a possible D match to TRBD1 (5 bases). Germline assignment: CDR1 ENHRY and CDR2 SYGVKD. The CDR3 is 15 residues long. V shed 4 bases and J shed 3 bases, with 10 bases lying between them.